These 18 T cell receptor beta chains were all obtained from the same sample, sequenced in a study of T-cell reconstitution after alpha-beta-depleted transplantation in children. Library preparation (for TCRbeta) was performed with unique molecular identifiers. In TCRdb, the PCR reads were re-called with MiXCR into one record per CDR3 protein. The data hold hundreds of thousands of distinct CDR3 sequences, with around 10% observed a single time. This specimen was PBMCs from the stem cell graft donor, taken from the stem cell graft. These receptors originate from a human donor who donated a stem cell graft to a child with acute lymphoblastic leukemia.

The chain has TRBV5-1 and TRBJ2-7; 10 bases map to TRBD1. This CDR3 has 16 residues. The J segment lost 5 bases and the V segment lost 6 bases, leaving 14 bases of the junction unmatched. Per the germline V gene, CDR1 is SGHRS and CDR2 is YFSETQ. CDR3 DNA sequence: TGCGCCAGCACCGTCGCATCGGGACAGGGGAACAACGAGCAGTACTTC. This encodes CASTVASGQGNNEQYF.

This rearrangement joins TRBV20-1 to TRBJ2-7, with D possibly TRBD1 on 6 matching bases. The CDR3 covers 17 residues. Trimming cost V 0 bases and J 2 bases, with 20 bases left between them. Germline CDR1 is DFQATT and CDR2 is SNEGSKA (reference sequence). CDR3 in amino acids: CSARDQSGGHMTYEQYF. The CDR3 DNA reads TGCAGTGCTAGAGATCAAAGTGGGGGACACATGACCTACGAGCAGTACTTC.

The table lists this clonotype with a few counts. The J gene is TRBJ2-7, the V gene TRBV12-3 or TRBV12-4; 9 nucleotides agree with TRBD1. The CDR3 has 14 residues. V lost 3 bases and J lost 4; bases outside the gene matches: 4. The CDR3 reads CASSFGTGRYEQYF. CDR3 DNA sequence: TGTGCCAGCAGTTTTGGGACAGGGAGATACGAGCAGTACTTC.

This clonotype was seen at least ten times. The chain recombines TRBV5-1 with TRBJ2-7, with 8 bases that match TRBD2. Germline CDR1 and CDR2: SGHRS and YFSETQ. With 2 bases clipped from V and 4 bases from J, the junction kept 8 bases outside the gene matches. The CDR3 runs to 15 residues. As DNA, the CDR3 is TGCGCCAGCAGCTTTGGGCCGGGAGGGGATTACGAGCAGTACTTC. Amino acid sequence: CASSFGPGGDYEQYF.

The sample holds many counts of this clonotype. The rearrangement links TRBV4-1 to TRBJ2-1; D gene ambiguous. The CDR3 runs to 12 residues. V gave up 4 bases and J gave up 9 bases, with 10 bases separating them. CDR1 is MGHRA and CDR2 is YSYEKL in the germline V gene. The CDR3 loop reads CASSPGTGEQFF. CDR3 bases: TGCGCCAGCAGCCCCGGAACGGGTGAGCAGTTCTTC.

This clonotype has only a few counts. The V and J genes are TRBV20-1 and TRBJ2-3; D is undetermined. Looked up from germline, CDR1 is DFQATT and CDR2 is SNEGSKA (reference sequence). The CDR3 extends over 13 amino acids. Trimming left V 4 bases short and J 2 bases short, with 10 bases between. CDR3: CSATGPFTDTQYF. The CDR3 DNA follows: TGCAGTGCTACCGGACCTTTCACAGATACGCAGTATTTT.

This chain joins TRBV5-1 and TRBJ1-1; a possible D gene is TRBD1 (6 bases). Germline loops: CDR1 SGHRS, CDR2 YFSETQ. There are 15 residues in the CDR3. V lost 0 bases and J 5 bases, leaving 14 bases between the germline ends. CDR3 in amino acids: CASSLEGGGRTEAFF. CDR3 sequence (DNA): TGCGCCAGCAGCTTGGAGGGGGGCGGGCGGACTGAAGCTTTCTTT.

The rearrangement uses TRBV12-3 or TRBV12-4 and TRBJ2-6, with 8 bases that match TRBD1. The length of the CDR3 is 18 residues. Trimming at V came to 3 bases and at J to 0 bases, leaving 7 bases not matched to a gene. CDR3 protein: CASSFIGTGLSGANVLTF. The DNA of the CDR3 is TGTGCCAGCAGTTTCATAGGGACAGGTCTCTCTGGGGCCAACGTCCTGACTTTC.

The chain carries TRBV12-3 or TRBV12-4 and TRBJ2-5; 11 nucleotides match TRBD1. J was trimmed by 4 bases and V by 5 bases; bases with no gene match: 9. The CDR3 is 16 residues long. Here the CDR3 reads CASSVWDRGAGETQYF. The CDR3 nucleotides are TGTGCCAGCAGTGTATGGGACAGGGGGGCGGGAGAGACCCAGTACTTC.

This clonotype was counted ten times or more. Here the CDR3 reads CASSFLQVPYEQYF. The CDR3 DNA reads as TGTGCCAGCAGCTTTTTACAGGTCCCCTACGAGCAGTACTTC. The rearrangement joins TRBV5-6 to TRBJ2-7; possibly TRBD1 for D (5 bases). The CDR3 runs to 14 residues. Germline V gene data show CDR1 as SGHDT and CDR2 as YYEEEE. Trimming left V 2 bases short and J 2 bases short, with 11 bases between.

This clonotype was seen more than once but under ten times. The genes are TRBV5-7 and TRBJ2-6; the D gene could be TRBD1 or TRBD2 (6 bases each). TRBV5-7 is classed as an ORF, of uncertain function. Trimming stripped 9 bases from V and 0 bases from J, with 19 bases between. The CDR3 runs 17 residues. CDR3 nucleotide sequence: TGTGCCACTTTGGGGGGCTCGCCTTTCTCTGGGGCCAACGTCCTGACTTTC. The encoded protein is CATLGGSPFSGANVLTF.

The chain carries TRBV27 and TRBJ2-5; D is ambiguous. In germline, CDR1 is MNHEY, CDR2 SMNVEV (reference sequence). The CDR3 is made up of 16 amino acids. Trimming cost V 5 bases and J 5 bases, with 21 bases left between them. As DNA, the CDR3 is TGTGCCAGCAGTGCAATACGGTTCAGCCTGGGGGAGACCCAGTACTTC. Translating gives CASSAIRFSLGETQYF.

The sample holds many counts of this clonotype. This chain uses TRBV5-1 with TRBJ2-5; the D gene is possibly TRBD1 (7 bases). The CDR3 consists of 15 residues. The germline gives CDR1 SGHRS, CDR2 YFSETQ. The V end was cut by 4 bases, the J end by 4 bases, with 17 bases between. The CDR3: CASSMTGLGRETQYF. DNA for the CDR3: TGCGCCAGCAGCATGACAGGGCTCGGGAGAGAGACCCAGTACTTC.

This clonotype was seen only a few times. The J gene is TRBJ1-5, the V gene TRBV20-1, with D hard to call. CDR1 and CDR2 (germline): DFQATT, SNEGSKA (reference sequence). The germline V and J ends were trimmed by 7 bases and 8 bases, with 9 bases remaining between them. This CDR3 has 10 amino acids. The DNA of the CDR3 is TGCAGTGTTAGCGAGGAGCCCCAGCATTTT. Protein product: CSVSEEPQHF.

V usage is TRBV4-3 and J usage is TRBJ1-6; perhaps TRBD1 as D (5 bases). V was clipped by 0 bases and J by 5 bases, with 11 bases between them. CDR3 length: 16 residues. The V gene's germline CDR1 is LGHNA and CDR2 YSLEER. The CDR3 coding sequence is TGCGCCAGCAGCCAAGAGATACAGGTTGATAATTCACCCCTCCACTTT. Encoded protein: CASSQEIQVDNSPLHF.

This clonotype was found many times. This CDR3 is CASRRGVYNSPLHF. The CDR3 region has the DNA TGTGCCAGCAGGCGGGGCGTCTATAATTCACCCCTCCACTTT. The chain joins TRBV27 to TRBJ1-6; possibly TRBD1 for D (5 bases). Between the trimmed V and J ends, which lost 6 bases and 3 bases, there was a span of 9 bases. This CDR3 has 14 amino acids. Germline values: CDR1 MNHEY, CDR2 SMNVEV (reference sequence).

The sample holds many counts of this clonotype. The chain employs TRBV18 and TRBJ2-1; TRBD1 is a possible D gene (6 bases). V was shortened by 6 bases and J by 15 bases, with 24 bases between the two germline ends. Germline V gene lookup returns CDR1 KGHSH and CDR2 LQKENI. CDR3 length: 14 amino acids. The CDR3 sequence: CASSPDRDRRVLFF. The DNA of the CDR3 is TGTGCCAGCTCTCCAGATCGAGACAGGCGGGTCCTGTTCTTC.

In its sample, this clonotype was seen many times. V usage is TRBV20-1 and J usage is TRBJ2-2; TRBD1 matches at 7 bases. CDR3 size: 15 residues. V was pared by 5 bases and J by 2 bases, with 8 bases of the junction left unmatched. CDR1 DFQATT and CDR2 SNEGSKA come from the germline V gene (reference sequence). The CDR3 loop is CSARATGANTGELFF. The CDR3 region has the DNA TGCAGTGCTCGGGCCACAGGGGCTAACACCGGGGAGCTGTTTTTT.